This is a list of T cell receptor beta chains from one sample in a study of blood T cell repertoires in COVID-19. Sequencing used immunoSEQ multiplex PCR; TCRdb keeps in-frame clones, though not all of them. Among about 200,000 clones listed, approximately 86% were seen once. The sequenced material came from PBMCs or T cells enriched from blood (not recorded which). The receptors were gathered from a woman aged 40 to 50 with acute COVID-19. Each CDR3 is given with its conserved first and last residue. D genes are given only for firm matches. Some rows have no size entry. The others give once, few or many, or a class for an expanded clone.

j_gene,d_gene,v_gene,abundance,CDR3nt,CDR3aa
TRBJ2-2,TRBD2,TRBV7-2,.,TGTGCCAGCAGCATCAGAGCCACCTCCGGGAGGGCCACCGGGGAGCTGTTTTTT,CASSIRATSGRATGELFF
TRBJ2-1,TRBD2,TRBV5-6,.,TGTGCCAGCAGCTCCGGACTAGCGGGAGTTTTCCCCTCCAATGAGCAGTTCTTC,CASSSGLAGVFPSNEQFF
TRBJ1-2,TRBD1,TRBV19,.,TGTGCCAGTAGTTGGGACAGGGCAGGAGGCTACACCTTC,CASSWDRAGGYTF
TRBJ1-5,TRBD1,TRBV2,.,TGTGCCAGCAGTCACAACCCGGGACAGGGGTTCGATCAGCCCCAGCATTTT,CASSHNPGQGFDQPQHF
TRBJ1-2,.,TRBV20-1,.,TGCAGTGCTCCCGTTTATTATGGCTACACCTTC,CSAPVYYGYTF
TRBJ2-2,TRBD2,TRBV7-9,few,TGTGCCAGCAGCTTACGGCTAGCGGGAAGCACCGGGGAGCTGTTTTTT,CASSLRLAGSTGELFF
TRBJ2-2,.,TRBV4-3,.,TGCGCCAGCAGCCCGTCGGACAGAAACACCGGGGAGCTGTTTTTT,CASSPSDRNTGELFF
TRBJ2-7,.,TRBV20-1,.,TGCAGTGCTAGTTTGGGCAGTACTCTCTCCTACGAGCAGTACTTC,CSASLGSTLSYEQYF
TRBJ2-1,TRBD1,TRBV11-2,.,TGTGCCAGCAGCCTGCTCCGGGACAGGGGTTTAGGTGAGCAGTTCTTC,CASSLLRDRGLGEQFF
TRBJ2-1,.,TRBV15,.,TGTGCCACCTCTAGCTCCTACAATGAGCAGTTCTTC,CATSSSYNEQFF
TRBJ1-3,.,TRBV28,.,TGTGCCAGCAGTTTAGCCGATGACAGATTTGGAAACACCATATATTTT,CASSLADDRFGNTIYF
TRBJ1-5,TRBD1,TRBV28,.,TGTGCCAGCAGTGGACAGGGGGCGAGAGATCAGCCCCAGCATTTT,CASSGQGARDQPQHF
TRBJ2-1,.,TRBV19,.,TGTGCCACCTCACCAGGGTCCTACAATGAGCAGTTCTTC,CATSPGSYNEQFF
TRBJ2-2,.,TRBV6-5,.,TGTGCCACTCGGTATACCTCGGGGGAGCTGTTTTTT,CATRYTSGELFF
TRBJ2-7,.,TRBV7-9,.,TGTGCCAGCAGCTTAAGCGGGCAGGGAAGGGGCTACGAGCAGTACTTC,CASSLSGQGRGYEQYF
TRBJ2-6,TRBD2,TRBV5-8,.,TGTGCCAGCAGTAGAACGGGACTAGCGGGCCACTCTGGGGCCAACGTCCTGACTTTC,CASSRTGLAGHSGANVLTF
TRBJ2-4,TRBD2,TRBV7-2,.,TGTGCCAGCAGCCTGACTAGCGGTCCTAGGGGGGCCAAAAACATTCAGTACTTC,CASSLTSGPRGAKNIQYF